Included here is one TCR beta chain sequence, with context. The antigen remains unidentified. The PCR had 60 Vbeta and 13 Jbeta primers. TCRdb keeps only in-frame clones here, not all; method: immunoSEQ multiplex PCR. Here the sample spans about 150,000 clones, around 79% being singletons. Germline V gene data show CDR1 as LNHDA and CDR2 as SQIVND (reference sequence). The CDR3 consists of 15 residues. V was pared by 4 bases and J by 2 bases, with 8 bases of the junction left unmatched. This sample is drawn from a study of cytomegalovirus exposure and HLA in healthy donors. Points from the study as a whole: Earlier findings revealed that most TCR beta V segments proved productive either about 87% or about 30% of the time. TCR association rates varied by HLA locus in a later analysis, with DRB1 highest and HLA-C lowest. Sequencing artifact likely explains a cluster of highly shared sequence variants. Later analysis demonstrated an association between a missense DCLRE1C variant and TCR beta V- and J-gene trimming.

The sequence derives from a human donor in good health. This chain uses TRBV19 with TRBJ2-7; 7 nucleotides align to TRBD1. The sequencing input was PBMCs. The CDR3: CASSTARTGTYEQYF. The CDR3 DNA reads as TGTGCCAGTAGTACCGCCCGGACAGGAACCTACGAGCAGTACTTC.